The source of this T cell receptor beta chain is a study of cytomegalovirus exposure and HLA in healthy donors. As regards this clone: Antigen unknown.

Study results and limitations: For most TCR beta V segments, an earlier analysis put the productive rate at about 87% or about 30% of the time. Common viral pathogens (according to a later analysis) appeared linked to several of the most significant clusters. The listing of approximately 160 TCR beta chains classed them as cytomegalovirus-associated.

In the PCR, 60 Vbeta and 13 Jbeta primers were used. Clones were sequenced by immunoSEQ multiplex PCR, and TCRdb holds only the in-frame ones, with some missing. The profile shows around 130,000 clones, over 60% of them singletons. The V gene end was trimmed by 4 bases and the J gene end by 2 bases; junction bases not matched to a gene: 9. This CDR3 comprises 15 residues. The germline gives CDR1 SGHNT, CDR2 YYREEE (reference sequence). When sampled, the donors appeared nominally healthy, though they likely had unrecorded immune exposures. The sequencing input was PBMCs. This chain uses TRBV5-4 with TRBJ2-7; 7 bases agree with TRBD1. The sequence was collected from a man younger than 30 in good health and CMV-seronegative. The CDR3 DNA sequence: TGTGCCAGCAGCCCAATCGACAGGGAAGCCTACGAGCAGTACTTC. Translating it yields CASSPIDREAYEQYF.